The T cell receptor (beta chain) under discussion was sequenced for a study of blood T cell repertoires in COVID-19. Study-level background: Samples of COVID-19 (acute and convalescent) were obtained from the United States, Italy and Spain.

Losses at the gene ends were 6 bases for V and 3 bases for J; bases not matched to a gene: 6. The CDR3 covers 15 residues. Germline CDR1 is SGHDT and CDR2 is YYEEEE. Data came from immunoSEQ multiplex PCR; TCRdb stores just in-frame clones and leaves some out. The top ten hold around 4.2% of the sample, which has about 340,000 clones, approximately 86% seen once. The source material was PBMCs or T cells enriched from blood (not recorded which). V gene TRBV5-6 combines with J gene TRBJ2-1, with 10 bases that match TRBD2. This receptor was obtained from a woman in her thirties or forties with acute COVID-19. The CDR3, as DNA: TGTGCCAGCAACCCCGGGACTAGCGACTACAATGAGCAGTTCTTC. Translating it yields CASNPGTSDYNEQFF.